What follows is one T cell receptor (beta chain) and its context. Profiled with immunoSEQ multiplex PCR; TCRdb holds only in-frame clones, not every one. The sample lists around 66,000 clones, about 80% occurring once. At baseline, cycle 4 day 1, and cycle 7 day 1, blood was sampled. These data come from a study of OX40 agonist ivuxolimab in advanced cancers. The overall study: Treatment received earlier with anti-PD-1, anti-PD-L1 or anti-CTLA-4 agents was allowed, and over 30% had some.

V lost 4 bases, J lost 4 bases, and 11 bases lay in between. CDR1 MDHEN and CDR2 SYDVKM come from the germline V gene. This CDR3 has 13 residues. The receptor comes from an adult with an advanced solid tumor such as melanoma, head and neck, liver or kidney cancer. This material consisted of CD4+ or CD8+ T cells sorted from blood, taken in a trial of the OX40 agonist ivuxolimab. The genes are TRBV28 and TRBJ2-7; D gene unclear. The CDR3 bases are TGTGCCAGCAGTTCCCAACCTCTATACGAGCAGTACTTC. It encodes CASSSQPLYEQYF.